What follows are 14 T cell receptor beta chains derived from one specimen sequenced in a study of T cells in Graves' hyperthyroidism and ophthalmopathy. RNA transcripts yielded amplified TCR beta CDR3 regions. Carried out on the TCR CDR3, a first-round RT-PCR used the HTBI primer set. Via MiXCR, TCRdb re-called the multiplex PCR reads, giving one row per CDR3 protein. The table includes under 350,000 distinct CDR3 sequences, around 20% detected once. Sequences were obtained from blood. These receptors were taken from a woman in her forties or fifties with Graves' hyperthyroidism.

This clonotype appeared many times. V usage is TRBV28 and J usage is TRBJ2-7, with 7 bases lining up with TRBD1. The CDR3 has 17 residues. Germline CDR1 MDHEN, CDR2 SYDVKM. The trim removed 5 bases at V and 3 bases at J, leaving 16 bases unmatched. This chain's CDR3 is CASSRPDDRVFRYEQYF. The CDR3 region has the DNA TGTGCCAGCAGTCGACCCGACGACAGGGTTTTCCGCTACGAGCAGTACTTC.

There are many counts of this clonotype. The chain is built from TRBV29-1 and TRBJ2-5, with D tentatively TRBD1 or TRBD2 (5 bases each). Trimming took off 6 bases at V and 7 bases at J, with 24 bases between the two ends. Per germline, CDR1 SQVTM and CDR2 ANQGSEA. The CDR3 extends over 15 amino acids. The CDR3 here is CSVVNPGVQRGTQYF. Here the CDR3 DNA reads TGCAGCGTCGTAAACCCTGGCGTACAGAGGGGGACCCAGTACTTC.

With respect to this clonotype: Because it lacks the conserved phenylalanine or tryptophan at the end, this CDR3 is likely a read error. V gene TRBV6-1 combines with J gene TRBJ2-2; possible D gene TRBD1, 6 bases. CDR1 MNHNS and CDR2 SASEGT come from the germline V gene. The ends were cut back, 7 bases at V and 0 bases at J, with 12 bases in the middle. The CDR3 sequence is 15 residues long. CDR3 protein: CASTGEFTNTGELFS. The CDR3 DNA reads TGTGCCAGCACAGGGGAATTTACGAACACCGGGGAGCTGTTTTCT.

This clonotype turned up a few times. The CDR3 loop is CASSPGLAASYNEQFF. In DNA form, the CDR3 reads TGTGCCAGCAGCCCGGGACTAGCGGCCTCCTACAATGAGCAGTTCTTC. This sequence joins TRBV7-9 and TRBJ2-1; TRBD2 matches 11 bases. CDR1 is SEHNR, CDR2 FQNEAQ, per germline (reference sequence). The CDR3 covers 16 residues. The V segment lost 5 bases and the J segment 0 bases; nucleotides outside the gene matches: 3.

This clonotype was recorded at least ten times. The genes are TRBV24-1 and TRBJ2-7, with unresolved D. V was trimmed by 0 bases and J by 3 bases, leaving 5 bases between them. The CDR3 runs to 13 residues. Germline values: CDR1 KGHDR, CDR2 SFDVKD. In DNA, the CDR3 is TGTGCCACCAGTGATTTGCGAGGCTACGAGCAGTACTTC. Encoded protein: CATSDLRGYEQYF.

To note about this clonotype: Its ends do not fully match the called genes, so a read error is possible. The V and J genes are TRBV5-1 and TRBJ2-1, with D hard to call. Germline V gene data show CDR1 as SGHRS and CDR2 as YFSETQ. CDR3 length: 15 amino acids. CDR3 nucleotides: TGCGCCAGCAGCGGATGGATTCGCCAGATTAATGAACAGTTCTTC. Its protein product is CASSGWIRQINEQFF.

This clonotype was seen at least ten times. The V and J genes are TRBV5-1 and TRBJ2-3; D uncertain. Germline V gene sequence: CDR1 SGHRS, CDR2 YFSETQ. The CDR3 contains 15 residues. Trimming pared 1 base from V and 4 bases from J, leaving 13 bases between. CDR3 sequence (DNA): TGCGCCAGCAGCTTGATTGGGAACTGGGCAGATACGCAGTATTTT. Encoded protein: CASSLIGNWADTQYF.

Only a few counts were recorded for this clonotype. The chain combines TRBV27 with TRBJ2-1; no clear D gene. The CDR3 has 13 amino acids. Looked up from germline, CDR1 is MNHEY and CDR2 is SMNVEV (reference sequence). The V end lost 5 bases, the J end lost 10 bases, and 15 bases lay between the germline ends. The CDR3 here is CASSNTFSKEQFF. For the CDR3, the DNA is TGTGCCAGCAGTAACACCTTTAGCAAGGAGCAGTTCTTC.

The J gene is TRBJ2-7, the V gene TRBV7-9; 16 bases match TRBD2. From germline, CDR1 is SEHNR and CDR2 FQNEAQ (reference sequence). CDR3 length: 16 residues. Germline trimming cut 8 bases from V and 2 bases from J; bases unmatched to any gene: 6. The DNA for the CDR3 is TGTGCCAGCCAAACCGGGACTAGCGGGAGGGCCTACGAGCAGTACTTC. This gives the protein CASQTGTSGRAYEQYF. Filled out from reference TRBV7-9 and TRBJ2-7, the complete variable domain reads DTGVSQNPRHKITKRGQNVTFRCDPISEHNRLYWYRQTLGQGPEFLTYFQNEAQLEKSRLLSDRFSAERPKGSFSTLEIQRTEQGDSAMYLCASQTGTSGRAYEQYFGPGTRLTVT.

This clonotype was detected ten times or more. The genes are TRBV10-3 and TRBJ2-3; D remains unclear. V was cut by 10 bases and J by 0 bases, with 11 bases left in between. CDR3 length: 13 amino acids. Germline loops: CDR1 ENHRY, CDR2 SYGVKD. CDR3 in amino acids: CATGSDSTDTQYF. The CDR3 DNA follows: TGTGCCACAGGTTCTGATAGCACAGATACGCAGTATTTT.

The sample holds many counts of this clonotype. The chain joins TRBV7-9 to TRBJ2-3; perhaps TRBD1 as D (6 bases). The CDR3 has 16 amino acids. With 4 bases removed from V and 0 bases from J, the gap between germline ends came to 14 bases. CDR1 and CDR2 from the germline V gene are SEHNR and FQNEAQ (reference sequence). The CDR3: CASSSRTEISTDTQYF. Written as DNA, the CDR3 is TGTGCCAGCAGCTCCAGGACAGAGATAAGCACAGATACGCAGTATTTT. The full variable domain, its missing parts supplied by reference TRBV7-9 and TRBJ2-3, is DTGVSQNPRHKITKRGQNVTFRCDPISEHNRLYWYRQTLGQGPEFLTYFQNEAQLEKSRLLSDRFSAERPKGSFSTLEIQRTEQGDSAMYLCASSSRTEISTDTQYFGPGTRLTVL.

There are many counts of this clonotype. The V gene is TRBV5-1, the J gene TRBJ2-1; D is perhaps TRBD1 (6 bases). The CDR3 runs to 14 residues. V was cut by 8 bases and J by 4 bases, with 16 bases left in between. Germline assignment: CDR1 SGHRS and CDR2 YFSETQ. CDR3 sequence (DNA): TGCGCCAGTACCCTTGGGGGCGGGTACAATGAGCAGTTCTTC. Encoded protein: CASTLGGGYNEQFF.

In its sample, this clonotype was seen many times. The chain recombines TRBV19 with TRBJ1-1, with 7 bases lining up with TRBD1. Per germline, CDR1 LNHDA and CDR2 SQIVND (reference sequence). CDR3 length equals 16 residues. Losses at the gene ends were 7 bases for V and 2 bases for J; bases not matched to a gene: 13. DNA of the CDR3: TGTGCCAGTAAATCACAGGGGATTCGGTTAAACACTGAAGCTTTCTTT. It yields the protein CASKSQGIRLNTEAFF.

This clonotype has ten or more counts. This chain connects TRBV27 to TRBJ2-7; D gene unclear. V was cut by 2 bases and J by 6 bases, with 20 bases left in between. Germline CDR1 and CDR2: MNHEY and SMNVEV (reference sequence). The CDR3 extends over 16 amino acids. CDR3 residues: CASSLKRYRQDGEQYF. The CDR3 DNA reads as TGTGCCAGCAGTTTAAAGAGGTATCGGCAGGACGGCGAGCAGTACTTC.